The rows below give T cell receptor beta chains drawn from one sample of a study of T-cell memory formation after mild COVID-19. TCRdb redid the calling of the 5' RACE reads with MiXCR, one entry per CDR3 protein. The data contain some 450,000 distinct CDR3 sequences, roughly 18% of them seen just once; the ten biggest clones take up about 22%. Sequenced input: PBMCs or a T cell subset sorted from them (not recorded which). These receptors were taken from a man aged 18 to 29 who had mild COVID-19 (a few samples of this study predate the infection). Cell type and time point are not known. CDR3s include the opening cysteine and the closing phenylalanine or tryptophan. Each record gives: CDR3 protein, V gene, J gene.

cdr3_aa: CASSQDSAGVYGYTF; v_call: TRBV14; j_call: TRBJ1-2
cdr3_aa: CASSLDKLAGVITDTQYF; v_call: TRBV11-2; j_call: TRBJ2-3
cdr3_aa: CASTTGSSRPYF; v_call: TRBV6-2/TRBV6-3; j_call: TRBJ2-7
cdr3_aa: CASSHLEGRIGELFF; v_call: TRBV11-2; j_call: TRBJ2-2
cdr3_aa: CASSPQENSNQPQHF; v_call: TRBV4-2; j_call: TRBJ1-5
cdr3_aa: CASSQFRDRVNQPQHF; v_call: TRBV28; j_call: TRBJ1-5
cdr3_aa: CASSSLAGARITDTQYF; v_call: TRBV3-1; j_call: TRBJ2-3
cdr3_aa: CASSQSWPSEADTQYF; v_call: TRBV4-2; j_call: TRBJ2-3
cdr3_aa: CASSTHSGNTNEQFF; v_call: TRBV6-5; j_call: TRBJ2-1
cdr3_aa: CSASRELGNQPQHF; v_call: TRBV20-1; j_call: TRBJ1-5
cdr3_aa: CASSLRIGPEAQYF; v_call: TRBV7-2; j_call: TRBJ2-3
cdr3_aa: CASNSPRPETPGRYTF; v_call: TRBV6-2/TRBV6-3; j_call: TRBJ1-2
cdr3_aa: CASSQDSVRAETQYF; v_call: TRBV14; j_call: TRBJ2-5
cdr3_aa: CASSPPHRSDEQFF; v_call: TRBV28; j_call: TRBJ2-1
cdr3_aa: CASRRDSSPYF; v_call: TRBV6-6; j_call: TRBJ2-5